The 13 T cell receptor beta chains below come from one sample, sequenced in a study of Ad26.COV2.S vaccination and SARS-CoV-2 variants. The treatment here: roughly 20 received Ad26.COV2.S at low or high dose, single or two shots; a few received placebo; per-sample allocation not given. Day 63 after the first vaccine or placebo injection was the time point for sampling. Repertoires were generated with immunoSEQ multiplex PCR, while TCRdb's copy carries only in-frame clones and drops some. The sample has hundreds of thousands of clones, approximately 88% seen once. The specimen was peripheral blood, collected in a trial of Ad26.COV2.S vaccine versus placebo. The receptor set was obtained from a person between 18 and 65 years old who received the Ad26.COV2.S COVID-19 vaccine or a placebo.

The chain recombines TRBV7-2 with TRBJ1-5; D remains unclear. The CDR3 runs 13 residues. Germline CDR1 is SGHTA and CDR2 is FQGNSA. Trimming took off 1 base at V and 7 bases at J, with 8 bases between the two ends. The CDR3 DNA sequence: TGTGCCAGCAGCTTAGACAGTTCCCAGCCCCAGCATTTT. Residues: CASSLDSSQPQHF. The variable domain in full, completed from reference TRBV7-2 and TRBJ1-5, reads GAGVSQSPSNKVTEKGKDVELRCDPISGHTALYWYRQSLGQGLEFLIYFQGNSAPDKSGLPSDRFSAERTGGSVSTLTIQRTQQEDSAVYLCASSLDSSQPQHFGDGTRLSIL.

This clone was observed a handful of times. The rearrangement uses TRBV7-7 and TRBJ2-2; D is unresolved. The CDR3 covers 15 residues. Germline CDR1 SSHAT, CDR2 FNYEAQ (reference sequence). V was pared by 5 bases and J by 4 bases, with 14 bases between. DNA for the CDR3: TGTGCCAGCAGCCCAGAGGTTCAGACCACCGGGGAGCTGTTTTTT. Protein product: CASSPEVQTTGELFF.

V and J are TRBV5-1 and TRBJ2-7; TRBD2 matches 14 bases. Unmatched junction bases numbered 2, after V lost 4 bases and J lost 2 bases. The germline V gene encodes CDR1 SGHRS and CDR2 YFSETQ. CDR3 length: 15 amino acids. The CDR3 DNA reads as TGCGCCAGCAGCCCGGGACTAGCGGGGGCCTACGAGCAGTACTTC. Translated: CASSPGLAGAYEQYF. Full variable domain (rest looked up from reference TRBV5-1 and TRBJ2-7): KAGVTQTPRYLIKTRGQQVTLSCSPISGHRSVSWYQQTPGQGLQFLFEYFSETQRNKGNFPGRFSGRQFSNSRSEMNVSTLELGDSALYLCASSPGLAGAYEQYFGPGTRLTVT.

The rearrangement links TRBV6-5 to TRBJ2-4; D is unresolved. Germline-derived CDR1 and CDR2 are MNHEY and SVGAGI. CDR3 length: 14 amino acids. V was shortened by 7 bases and J by 1 base, with 11 bases between the two germline ends. CDR3 DNA: TGTGCCAGCAATCAAGTCGGGGCCAAAAACATTCAGTACTTC. Its translation is CASNQVGAKNIQYF.

The chain joins TRBV27 to TRBJ2-3; D not resolved. V gave up 3 bases and J gave up 4 bases, with 8 bases separating them. The CDR3 extends over 13 amino acids. In germline, CDR1 is MNHEY, CDR2 SMNVEV (reference sequence). The CDR3, as DNA: TGTGCCAGCAGTTTTTCCCTATCAGATACGCAGTATTTT. Its protein product is CASSFSLSDTQYF.

The chain joins TRBV3-1 (or the pseudogene TRBV3-2) to TRBJ2-7; 9 bases line up with TRBD2. Germline V gene sequence: CDR1 LGHDT, CDR2 YNNKEL (reference sequence). The CDR3 length is 14 residues. Trimming took 3 bases from V and 6 from J; bases not matched to a gene: 6. The CDR3: CASSQREGGSEQYF. The DNA of the CDR3 is TGTGCCAGCAGCCAGCGGGAGGGTGGTTCCGAGCAGTACTTC.

The CDR3 loop is CASSPPVGASTSYEQYF. The DNA for the CDR3 is TGTGCCAGCAGCCCCCCGGTGGGGGCATCCACTTCCTACGAGCAGTACTTC. The rearrangement links TRBV7-9 to TRBJ2-7, with D possibly matching TRBD1 (6 bases). CDR3 length: 17 residues. Germline V CDR1 and CDR2: SEHNR, FQNEAQ (reference sequence). V lost 5 bases, J lost 1 base, and 21 bases lay in between.

CDR3 region: CAISVGGADTQYF. For the CDR3, the DNA is TGTGCCATCAGTGTTGGGGGGGCGGATACGCAGTATTTT. The chain has TRBV10-3 and TRBJ2-3; possible D gene TRBD2, 7 bases. Per the germline V gene, CDR1 is ENHRY and CDR2 is SYGVKD. CDR3 length: 13 residues. Deletions cut 4 bases from V and 6 bases from J, with 11 bases between.

The rearrangement uses TRBV5-1 and TRBJ2-7; D remains unclear. This CDR3 is built from 16 residues. Trimming removed 1 base from V and 2 bases from J, with 16 bases in between. Germline CDR1 is SGHRS and CDR2 is YFSETQ. The CDR3 nucleotides read TGCGCCAGCAGCTTGTCCATGGGGATTCAAGCCTACGAGCAGTACTTC. Its translation: CASSLSMGIQAYEQYF.

The chain links TRBV6-6 to TRBJ1-6, with no clear D. The CDR3 loop spans 14 amino acids. CDR1 and CDR2 (germline): MNHNY, SVGAGI (reference sequence). V was pared by 0 bases and J by 4 bases, with 4 bases between. CDR3 protein: CASSYSGYNSPLHF. In DNA form, the CDR3 reads TGTGCCAGCAGTTACTCAGGGTATAATTCACCCCTCCACTTT.

V and J are TRBV24-1 and TRBJ1-2; no firm D call. This CDR3 region has 13 residues. Trimming took 3 bases from V and 6 from J, leaving 10 bases between them. CDR1 KGHDR and CDR2 SFDVKD come from the germline V gene. DNA for the CDR3: TGTGCCACCAGTGATCCAGACGGGAATGGCTACACCTTC. It translates to CATSDPDGNGYTF.

The chain links TRBV6-5 to TRBJ2-5; 9 positions match TRBD1. Germline assignment: CDR1 MNHEY and CDR2 SVGAGI. The J segment lost 5 bases and the V segment lost 2 bases, leaving 6 bases of the junction unmatched. CDR3 size: 15 residues. The CDR3 reads CASSYAGQGGETQYF. The CDR3 nucleotides are TGTGCCAGCAGTTACGCGGGACAGGGAGGGGAGACCCAGTACTTC.

V gene TRBV4-2 combines with J gene TRBJ1-4; D possibly corresponds to TRBD1 (5 bases). Trimming removed 5 bases from V and 7 bases from J, with 17 bases in between. The CDR3 covers 15 residues. Germline values: CDR1 LGHNA, CDR2 YNFKEQ. CDR3 DNA: TGTGCCAGCAGCTTACACAGTGGAGGGGCTGAAAAACTGTTTTTT. Protein: CASSLHSGGAEKLFF.